These 3 T cell receptor beta chains originate from one sample sequenced in a study of early T cells in non-severe SARS-CoV-2 infection. TCRdb passed the 5' RACE reads through MiXCR, listing each CDR3 protein once. The table shows about 110,000 distinct CDR3 sequences, with around an eighth occurring only once. The specimen comprised whole blood, sampled at baseline. The receptors come from an adult who was a healthcare worker with PCR-confirmed SARS-CoV-2 infection or an uninfected control (not recorded which).

The chain employs TRBV11-2 and TRBJ2-7, with a possible D match to TRBD2 (6 bases). The CDR3 has 15 amino acids. The V gene lost 5 bases and the J gene lost 4 bases, with 18 bases spanning the gap. From germline, CDR1 is SGHAT and CDR2 FQNNGV. The CDR3 spells CASSPSGFSLYEQYF. The CDR3 region has the DNA TGTGCCAGCAGCCCCAGCGGGTTCTCACTTTACGAGCAGTACTTC.

There are a few counts of this clonotype. The chain uses TRBV18 and TRBJ1-5, with D possibly matching TRBD1 (6 bases). Trimming left V 3 bases short and J 0 bases short, with 27 bases between. The CDR3 is 21 residues long. Germline V gene lookup returns CDR1 KGHSH and CDR2 LQKENI. As DNA, the CDR3 is TGTGCCAGCTCACCGCCTCCAGGACAGTCGGTGGGGATTTATAGCAATCAGCCCCAGCATTTT. It translates to CASSPPPGQSVGIYSNQPQHF. The entire variable domain, with the rest obtained from reference TRBV18 and TRBJ1-5, is as follows: NAGVMQNPRHLVRRRGQEARLRCSPMKGHSHVYWYRQLPEEGLKFMVYLQKENIIDESGMPKERFSAEFPKEGPSILRIQQVVRGDSAAYFCASSPPPGQSVGIYSNQPQHFGDGTRLSIL.

This clonotype has only a few counts. The chain is built from TRBV25-1 and TRBJ2-7; TRBD1 might be the D (6 bases). V lost 6 bases and J lost 2, with 17 bases in between. Germline CDR1 MGHDK, CDR2 SYGVNS. The CDR3 sequence is 15 residues long. CDR3 sequence: CASSHGQPPPYEQYF. The CDR3 nucleotides read TGTGCCAGCAGCCACGGACAGCCGCCGCCCTACGAGCAGTACTTC.